This TCR beta chain was recorded in a study of Ad26.COV2.S vaccination and SARS-CoV-2 variants. Regarding treatment: some 19 received Ad26.COV2.S at low or high dose, single or two shots; about 5 received placebo; per-sample allocation not given. After the first vaccine or placebo injection, samples were drawn on day 63. This CDR3 spans 16 amino acids. V was clipped by 3 bases and J by 7 bases; unmatched bases: 10. Germline V gene data show CDR1 as SGHNT and CDR2 as YYREEE (reference sequence). The table came from immunoSEQ multiplex PCR; TCRdb's copy has only in-frame clones and leaves some out. This sample has approximately 280,000 clones, with about 90% found just once.

The TCR originated in a person between 18 and 65 years old who received the Ad26.COV2.S COVID-19 vaccine or a placebo. The gene calls are TRBV5-4 and TRBJ2-1; 10 nucleotides agree with TRBD2. The sample consisted of peripheral blood, taken in a trial of Ad26.COV2.S vaccine versus placebo. The chain's CDR3 is CASSSGSSGGLNEQFF. In DNA, the CDR3 is TGTGCCAGCAGCTCTGGCTCTAGCGGGGGACTGAATGAGCAGTTCTTC.